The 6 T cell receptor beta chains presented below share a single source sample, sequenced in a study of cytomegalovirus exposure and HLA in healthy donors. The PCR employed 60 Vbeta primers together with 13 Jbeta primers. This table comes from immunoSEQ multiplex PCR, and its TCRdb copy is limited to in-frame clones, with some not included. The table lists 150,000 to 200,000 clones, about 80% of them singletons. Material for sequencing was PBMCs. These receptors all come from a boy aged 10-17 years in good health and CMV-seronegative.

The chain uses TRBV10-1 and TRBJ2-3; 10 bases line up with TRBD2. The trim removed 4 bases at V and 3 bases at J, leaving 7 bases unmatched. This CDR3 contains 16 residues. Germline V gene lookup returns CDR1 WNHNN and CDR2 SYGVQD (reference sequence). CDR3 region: CASSATERGGTDTQYF. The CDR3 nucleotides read TGCGCCAGCAGTGCCACTGAGCGGGGGGGAACAGATACGCAGTATTTT.

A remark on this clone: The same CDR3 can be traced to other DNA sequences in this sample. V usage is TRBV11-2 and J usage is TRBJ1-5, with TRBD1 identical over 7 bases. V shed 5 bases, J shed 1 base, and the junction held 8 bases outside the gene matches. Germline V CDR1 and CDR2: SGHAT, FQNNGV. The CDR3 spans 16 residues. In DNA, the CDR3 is TGTGCCAGCAGCCCAGGGGGGATGAGGAGCAATCAGCCCCAGCATTTT. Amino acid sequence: CASSPGGMRSNQPQHF.

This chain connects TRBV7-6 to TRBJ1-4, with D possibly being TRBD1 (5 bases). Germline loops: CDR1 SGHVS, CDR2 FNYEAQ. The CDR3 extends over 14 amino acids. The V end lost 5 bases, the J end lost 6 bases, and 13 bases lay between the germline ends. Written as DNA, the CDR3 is TGTGCCAGCAGCCCCAGGGTGGGTGATGAAAAACTGTTTTTT. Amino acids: CASSPRVGDEKLFF.

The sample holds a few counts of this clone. CDR3 coding DNA: TGTGCCAGCAGTGAATCGAAGGGGCAGAACACTGAAGCTTTCTTT. It is translated as CASSESKGQNTEAFF. The V call is TRBV25-1, the J call TRBJ1-1; TRBD1 is a possible D gene (5 bases). The CDR3 consists of 15 residues. V lost 1 base, J lost 1 base, and 10 bases lay in between. From germline, CDR1 is MGHDK and CDR2 SYGVNS. Filled out from reference TRBV25-1 and TRBJ1-1, the complete variable domain reads EADIYQTPRYLVIGTGKKITLECSQTMGHDKMYWYQQDPGMELHLIHYSYGVNSTEKGDLSSESTVSRIRTEHFPLTLESARPSHTSQYLCASSESKGQNTEAFFGQGTRLTVV.

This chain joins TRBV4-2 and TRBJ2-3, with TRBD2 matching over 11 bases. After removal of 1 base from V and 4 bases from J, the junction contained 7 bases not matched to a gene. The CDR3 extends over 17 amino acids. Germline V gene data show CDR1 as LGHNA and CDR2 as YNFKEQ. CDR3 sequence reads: CASSQGRIAGGPDTQYF. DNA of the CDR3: TGTGCCAGCAGCCAAGGAAGGATAGCGGGAGGGCCAGATACGCAGTATTTT.

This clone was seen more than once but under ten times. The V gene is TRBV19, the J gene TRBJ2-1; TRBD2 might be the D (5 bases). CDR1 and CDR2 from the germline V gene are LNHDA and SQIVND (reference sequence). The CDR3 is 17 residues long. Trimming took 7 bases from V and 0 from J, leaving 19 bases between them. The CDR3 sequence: CASNPRGVGSSYNEQFF. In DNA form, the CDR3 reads TGTGCCAGTAATCCCCGGGGAGTAGGTAGCTCCTACAATGAGCAGTTCTTC.